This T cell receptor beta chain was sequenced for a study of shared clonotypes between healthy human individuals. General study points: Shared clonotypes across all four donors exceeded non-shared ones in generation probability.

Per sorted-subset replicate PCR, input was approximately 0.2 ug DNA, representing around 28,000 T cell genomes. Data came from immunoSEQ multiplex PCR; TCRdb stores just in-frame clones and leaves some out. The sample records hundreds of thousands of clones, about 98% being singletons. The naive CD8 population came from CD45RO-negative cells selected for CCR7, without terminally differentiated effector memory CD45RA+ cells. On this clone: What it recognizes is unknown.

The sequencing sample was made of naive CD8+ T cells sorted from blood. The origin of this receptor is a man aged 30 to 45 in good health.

The DNA for the CDR3 is TGTGCCAGCACCTCATTCGGTGATGAAGCTTTCTTT. Translating gives CASTSFGDEAFF. This chain connects TRBV5-6 to TRBJ1-1; D gene uncertain. The germline CDR1 and CDR2 sequences are SGHDT and YYEEEE. This CDR3 is built from 12 residues. The V gene lost 6 bases and the J gene lost 7 bases, with 13 bases spanning the gap.